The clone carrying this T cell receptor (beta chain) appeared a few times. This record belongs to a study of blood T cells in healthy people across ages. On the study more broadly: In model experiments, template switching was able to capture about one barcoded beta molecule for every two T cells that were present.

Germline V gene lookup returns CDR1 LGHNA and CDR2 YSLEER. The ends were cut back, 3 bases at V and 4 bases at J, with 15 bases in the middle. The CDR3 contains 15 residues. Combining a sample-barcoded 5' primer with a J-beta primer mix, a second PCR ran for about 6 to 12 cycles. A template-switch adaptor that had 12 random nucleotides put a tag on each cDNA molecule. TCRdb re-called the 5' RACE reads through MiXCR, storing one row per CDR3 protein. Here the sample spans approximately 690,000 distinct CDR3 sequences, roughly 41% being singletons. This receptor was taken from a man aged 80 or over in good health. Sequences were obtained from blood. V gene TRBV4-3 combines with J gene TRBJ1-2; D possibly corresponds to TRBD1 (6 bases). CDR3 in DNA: TGCGCCAGCAGCCAGATACAGGGAGGAAGCTATGGCTACACCTTC. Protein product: CASSQIQGGSYGYTF.